Following are 15 T cell receptor beta chains from one sample sequenced in a study of lymphopenia after photon versus proton radiotherapy. The assay was immunoSEQ multiplex PCR, and TCRdb's table has in-frame clones only and misses some. The table lists 55,000 to 85,000 clones, 85% to 95% of them singletons. The source was peripheral blood, collected from a patient treated with photon-based radiotherapy. These receptors all come from a woman between 40 and 55 years old with cholangiocarcinoma.

The V call is TRBV28, the J call TRBJ1-1, with D possibly TRBD1 on 6 matching bases. The germline gives CDR1 MDHEN, CDR2 SYDVKM. Trimming stripped 5 bases from V and 1 base from J, with 14 bases between. The CDR3 contains 15 residues. The DNA for the CDR3 is TGTGCCAGCAGTCAGTCAGGGGTAGGGAACACTGAAGCTTTCTTT. It specifies CASSQSGVGNTEAFF.

The chain combines TRBV7-9 with TRBJ2-7; 7 nucleotides agree with TRBD1. Trimming cost V 0 bases and J 10 bases; bases outside gene matches: 3. This CDR3 region has 12 residues. The germline gives CDR1 SEHNR, CDR2 FQNEAQ (reference sequence). The CDR3 DNA sequence: TGTGCCAGCAGCTTAGCGGGGGACAGACAGTACTTC. It specifies CASSLAGDRQYF.

The count of this clone is one. The CDR3 spells CASSQQGNGYTF. The CDR3 DNA is TGTGCCAGCAGTCAACAGGGAAATGGCTACACCTTC. J is TRBJ1-2 and V is TRBV2; D may be TRBD1 (6 bases). The CDR3 extends over 12 amino acids. Trimming removed 5 bases from V and 6 bases from J, with 10 bases in between. Germline loops: CDR1 SNHLY, CDR2 FYNNEI.

The rearrangement uses TRBV14 and TRBJ2-1; 10 bases agree with TRBD1. Per the germline V gene, CDR1 is SGHDN and CDR2 is FVKESK. Trimming removed 4 bases from V and 14 bases from J; junction bases left unmatched: 5. The CDR3 is 12 amino acids. The CDR3: CASSPFGTGEFF. CDR3 coding DNA: TGTGCCAGCAGCCCTTTCGGGACAGGGGAGTTCTTC.

The rearrangement uses TRBV27 and TRBJ2-7; 7 positions match TRBD1. V was clipped by 3 bases and J by 3 bases; unmatched bases: 8. CDR3 length equals 15 residues. Germline V lookup: CDR1 MNHEY, CDR2 SMNVEV (reference sequence). The CDR3 DNA reads as TGTGCCAGCAGTTTCCTGAGGGACAGAAACTACGAGCAGTACTTC. Protein product: CASSFLRDRNYEQYF.

The rearrangement uses TRBV27 and TRBJ1-3, with D unclear. Germline V CDR1 and CDR2: MNHEY, SMNVEV (reference sequence). The ends were cut back, 8 bases at V and 0 bases at J, with 11 bases in the middle. The CDR3 spans 14 residues. The CDR3 sequence: CASGVAASGNTIYF. The CDR3 coding sequence is TGTGCCAGCGGGGTCGCGGCCTCTGGAAACACCATATATTTT.

This chain links TRBV5-6 with TRBJ1-1; D call uncertain. The V end was cut by 3 bases, the J end by 8 bases, with 8 bases between. The germline CDR1 and CDR2 sequences are SGHDT and YYEEEE. The CDR3 is 11 amino acids. The CDR3 loop reads CASSSPVEAFF. The CDR3 coding sequence is TGTGCCAGCAGCTCTCCCGTGGAAGCTTTCTTT.

The chain uses TRBV28 and TRBJ2-7; 9 nucleotides line up with TRBD2. Trimming at V came to 2 bases and at J to 3 bases, leaving 5 bases not matched to a gene. The CDR3 spans 15 residues. From germline, CDR1 is MDHEN and CDR2 SYDVKM. The CDR3 is CASSLAGGPFYEQYF. CDR3 bases: TGTGCCAGCAGTTTAGCGGGAGGGCCGTTCTACGAGCAGTACTTC.

The chain uses TRBV19 and TRBJ1-4, with TRBD1 matching 7 bases. Germline loops: CDR1 LNHDA, CDR2 SQIVND (reference sequence). The CDR3 covers 14 residues. V was pared by 6 bases and J by 2 bases, with 3 bases of the junction left unmatched. CDR3 sequence (DNA): TGTGCCAGTAGGCCGGGACAGACTAATGAAAAACTGTTTTTT. Translation gives CASRPGQTNEKLFF.

The rearrangement links TRBV27 to TRBJ1-1; 7 bases align to TRBD1. Losses at the gene ends were 6 bases for V and 4 bases for J; bases not matched to a gene: 11. CDR3 length equals 15 residues. Germline V gene sequence: CDR1 MNHEY, CDR2 SMNVEV (reference sequence). The CDR3 DNA follows: TGTGCCAGCAGCTTCGGGCTACAGGGGTCCACTGAAGCTTTCTTT. This gives the protein CASSFGLQGSTEAFF.

The V and J genes are TRBV28 and TRBJ1-4; 11 bases map to TRBD1. The CDR3 spans 14 residues. Germline loops: CDR1 MDHEN, CDR2 SYDVKM. J was trimmed by 10 bases and V by 7 bases; bases with no gene match: 8. The CDR3 nucleotides read TGTGCCAGCACCAAAGGGGGGACAGGGGGAAAACTGTTTTTT. Its translation: CASTKGGTGGKLFF. The full variable domain, its missing parts supplied by reference TRBV28 and TRBJ1-4, is DVKVTQSSRYLVKRTGEKVFLECVQDMDHENMFWYRQDPGLGLRLIYFSYDVKMKEKGDIPEGYSVSREKKERFSLILESASTNQTSMYLCASTKGGTGGKLFFGSGTQLSVL.

This chain links TRBV11-2 with TRBJ1-1, with D perhaps TRBD1 (5 bases). Trimming removed 1 base at V and 1 base at J, with 19 bases between. The CDR3 sequence is 18 residues long. Germline CDR1 reads SGHAT; CDR2 reads FQNNGV. CDR3 bases: TGTGCCAGCAGCTTAGGTAATCCAAACAGGCTCTCGAACACTGAAGCTTTCTTT. It specifies CASSLGNPNRLSNTEAFF.

The rearrangement uses TRBV19 and TRBJ1-1, with D unresolved. Germline V lookup: CDR1 LNHDA, CDR2 SQIVND (reference sequence). Trimming left V 4 bases short and J 4 bases short, with 16 bases between. The CDR3 extends over 15 amino acids. The CDR3 sequence is CASSTLAGLSTEAFF. The CDR3 DNA sequence: TGTGCCAGTAGTACCCTAGCGGGCCTTAGCACTGAAGCTTTCTTT.

The CDR3 loop reads CASSPRTGGNDEQYF. CDR3 in DNA: TGTGCCAGCAGCCCGAGGACAGGGGGTAATGACGAGCAGTACTTC. The V and J genes are TRBV7-9 and TRBJ2-7; 10 bases are a match to TRBD1. With 5 bases clipped from V and 5 bases from J, the junction kept 9 bases outside the gene matches. This CDR3 has 15 amino acids. Germline CDR1 and CDR2: SEHNR and FQNEAQ (reference sequence).

This sequence joins TRBV6-5 and TRBJ1-2; 8 bases match TRBD1. From germline, CDR1 is MNHEY and CDR2 SVGAGI. The ends lost 3 bases at V and 5 bases at J; junction bases unmatched: 5. This CDR3 region has 14 residues. The CDR3 DNA sequence: TGTGCCAGCAGTTATTCCCAGGGGGCATATGGCTACACCTTC. Translation gives CASSYSQGAYGYTF.